This passage covers 29 T cell receptor beta chains from one sample sequenced in a study of blood T cell repertoires in COVID-19. Clones were sequenced by immunoSEQ multiplex PCR, and TCRdb holds only the in-frame ones, with some missing. Here the sample spans about 190,000 clones, around 78% being singletons. Sequenced sample: peripheral blood. The receptors were sampled from an elderly woman with active or convalescent COVID-19.

This clone showed up many times. V is TRBV21-1 and J is TRBJ1-5; TRBD1 is the table's D call, not checked against the DNA. TRBV21-1 is assigned pseudogene status. The CDR3 consists of 16 residues. As DNA, the CDR3 is TGTGCCAGCAGCAAAGTGAGACAGGGGGCTTCTCAGCCCCAGCATTTT. It translates to CASSKVRQGASQPQHF.

The chain recombines TRBV6-5 with TRBJ1-2, with D possibly matching TRBD1 (5 bases). Germline values: CDR1 MNHEY, CDR2 SVGAGI. V lost 6 bases, J lost 7 bases, and 15 bases lay in between. The CDR3 has 13 residues. CDR3 region: CASRTTAAGGYTF. The CDR3 DNA reads as TGTGCCAGCAGGACGACAGCCGCCGGTGGCTACACCTTC.

V is TRBV30 and J is TRBJ2-7, with 10 nucleotides matching TRBD1. The CDR3 covers 15 residues. Germline V gives CDR1 GTSNPN, CDR2 SVGIG (reference sequence). The trim removed 3 bases at V and 1 base at J, leaving 6 bases unmatched. CDR3 residues: CAWSYPGQGSYEQYF. The CDR3 nucleotides are TGTGCCTGGAGCTACCCGGGACAGGGGTCCTACGAGCAGTACTTC.

This chain links TRBV28 with TRBJ1-1; TRBD1 matches 7 bases. Germline V gene data show CDR1 as MDHEN and CDR2 as SYDVKM. J gave up 3 bases and V 6 bases, and 13 bases lay outside the gene matches. This CDR3 spans 16 amino acids. The CDR3 sequence: CASSLTPTGVYTEAFF. CDR3 DNA sequence: TGTGCCAGCAGCTTGACGCCTACAGGGGTTTACACTGAAGCTTTCTTT.

This clone was seen only once. This sequence joins TRBV7-2 and TRBJ1-1, with D unclear. Per germline, CDR1 SGHTA and CDR2 FQGNSA. The CDR3 has 13 residues. The ends were cut back, 5 bases at V and 4 bases at J, with 11 bases in the middle. The CDR3 nucleotides are TGTGCCAGCAGCCCCAGTTATCCCACTGAAGCTTTCTTT. It translates to CASSPSYPTEAFF.

The rearrangement uses TRBV19 and TRBJ2-3; 10 bases are a match to TRBD2. The length of the CDR3 is 17 residues. Germline V gene sequence: CDR1 LNHDA, CDR2 SQIVND (reference sequence). V dropped 3 bases and J dropped 7; count of bases not matched to a gene: 13. CDR3 region: CASSIGASGGRVNTQYF. CDR3 coding DNA: TGTGCCAGTAGTATCGGGGCTAGCGGGGGCCGAGTAAATACGCAGTATTTT.

The CDR3, as DNA: TGTGCCAGCAGCCCTACAGGGGGCAACTATGGCTACACCTTC. Translating it yields CASSPTGGNYGYTF. The chain employs TRBV9 and TRBJ1-2; 9 nucleotides align to TRBD1. V gave up 4 bases and J gave up 2 bases; unmatched junction bases: 3. This CDR3 is built from 14 residues. Germline V gives CDR1 SGDLS, CDR2 YYNGEE.

The chain carries TRBV28 and TRBJ2-3, with a weak D call TRBD1 (5 bases). Germline CDR1 MDHEN, CDR2 SYDVKM. The CDR3 consists of 13 residues. V lost 5 bases and J lost 3, with 9 bases in between. CDR3: CASSLHRTDTQYF. In nucleotides, the CDR3 is TGTGCCAGCAGTCTCCACAGGACAGATACGCAGTATTTT.

This chain's CDR3 is CASSMAGGPHEQYF. The CDR3, as DNA: TGTGCCAGTAGTATGGCGGGGGGACCCCACGAGCAGTACTTC. This chain connects TRBV19 to TRBJ2-7; 8 positions match TRBD2. The CDR3 consists of 14 residues. Losses at the gene ends were 3 bases for V and 5 bases for J; bases not matched to a gene: 6. The germline CDR1 and CDR2 sequences are LNHDA and SQIVND (reference sequence).

The chain recombines TRBV6-1 with TRBJ1-1; 7 nucleotides line up with TRBD1. The germline V gene has CDR1 MNHNS and CDR2 SASEGT. J was trimmed by 0 bases and V by 3 bases; bases with no gene match: 7. The CDR3 loop spans 16 amino acids. The CDR3 region has the DNA TGTGCCAGCAGTGAGCAGGGACAGCTGATGAACACTGAAGCTTTCTTT. This sequence encodes CASSEQGQLMNTEAFF.

The rearrangement joins TRBV19 to TRBJ1-5; D gene ambiguous. V dropped 2 bases and J dropped 0 bases, with 14 bases sitting between them. Germline-derived CDR1 and CDR2 are LNHDA and SQIVND (reference sequence). This CDR3 comprises 17 residues. The CDR3 coding sequence is TGTGCCAGTAGTATATTGTCAGGAGGATATAGCAATCAGCCCCAGCATTTT. Translating gives CASSILSGGYSNQPQHF.

This sequence joins TRBV28 and TRBJ1-1; possibly TRBD1 for D (5 bases). V lost 6 bases, J lost 5 bases, and 19 bases lay in between. Germline CDR1 MDHEN, CDR2 SYDVKM. The CDR3 has 15 amino acids. For the CDR3, the DNA is TGTGCCAGCAGAAAAGGCGGCAGGGTCACAACTGAAGCTTTCTTT. Encoded protein: CASRKGGRVTTEAFF.

This clone turned up a few times. CDR3 residues: CASSIRDKQYF. The CDR3 coding sequence is TGTGCCAGCAGTATCCGGGATAAGCAGTACTTC. V usage is TRBV2 and J usage is TRBJ2-7; possible D gene TRBD2, 5 bases. V lost 5 bases and J lost 8, with 10 bases in between. Germline V gene sequence: CDR1 SNHLY, CDR2 FYNNEI. This CDR3 has 11 amino acids. The full variable domain, with the rest looked up from reference TRBV2 and TRBJ2-7, is EPEVTQTPSHQVTQMGQEVILRCVPISNHLYFYWYRQILGQKVEFLVSFYNNEISEKSEIFDDQFSVERPDGSNFTLKIRSTKLEDSAMYFCASSIRDKQYFGPGTRLTVT.

The V gene is TRBV7-9, the J gene TRBJ1-1; 9 bases agree with TRBD1. The V segment lost 4 bases and the J segment 7 bases; nucleotides outside the gene matches: 7. CDR1 SEHNR and CDR2 FQNEAQ come from the germline V gene (reference sequence). The length of the CDR3 is 14 residues. CDR3 region: CASSSQGASSEAFF. In nucleotides, the CDR3 is TGTGCCAGCAGCTCACAGGGGGCGAGCAGTGAAGCTTTCTTT.

The chain uses TRBV3-1 (or the pseudogene TRBV3-2) and TRBJ1-5; D is uncertain. In germline, CDR1 is LGHDT, CDR2 YNNKEL (reference sequence). This CDR3 contains 13 residues. The V end lost 0 bases, the J end lost 7 bases, and 7 bases lay between the germline ends. CDR3 nucleotides: TGTGCCAGCAGCCAAGATCGAGCGCAGCCCCAGCATTTT. Encoded protein: CASSQDRAQPQHF.

This rearrangement joins TRBV29-1 to TRBJ1-2, with D uncertain. The germline gives CDR1 SQVTM, CDR2 ANQGSEA. V gave up 4 bases and J gave up 6 bases, with 12 bases separating them. The CDR3 has 12 amino acids. The CDR3 bases are TGCAGCGTTGGTTACTCCGGGGATGGCTACACCTTC. This sequence encodes CSVGYSGDGYTF.

V usage is TRBV6-5 and J usage is TRBJ2-2; D may be TRBD2 (6 bases). With 3 bases removed from V and 6 bases from J, the gap between germline ends came to 14 bases. The germline CDR1 and CDR2 sequences are MNHEY and SVGAGI. The CDR3 length is 15 residues. CDR3: CASSYRRVVAGELFF. The CDR3, as DNA: TGTGCCAGCAGTTATCGGAGGGTAGTCGCCGGGGAGCTGTTTTTT.

For this clone: This specimen includes other DNA sequences encoding the same CDR3. The chain recombines TRBV9 with TRBJ2-1; 7 positions match TRBD2. The length of the CDR3 is 15 residues. Germline CDR1 reads SGDLS; CDR2 reads YYNGEE. After removal of 0 bases from V and 1 base from J, the junction contained 1 base not matched to a gene. DNA of the CDR3: TGTGCCAGCAGCGTAGGCGGGGGTTCCTACAATGAGCAGTTCTTC. Protein sequence: CASSVGGGSYNEQFF.

This clone came up once. The V gene is TRBV6-5, the J gene TRBJ2-7; no firm D call. This CDR3 region has 16 residues. V was clipped by 0 bases and J by 3 bases, with 15 bases between them. The germline gives CDR1 MNHEY, CDR2 SVGAGI. CDR3 loop: CASSYSYRSLNYEQYF. The CDR3 DNA follows: TGTGCCAGCAGTTACTCCTACAGATCTCTAAACTACGAGCAGTACTTC.

The rearrangement links TRBV4-1 to TRBJ2-5; 13 positions agree with TRBD2. The CDR3 runs to 15 residues. Trimming cost V 1 base and J 4 bases; bases outside gene matches: 0. CDR1 and CDR2 from the germline V gene are MGHRA and YSYEKL. The CDR3 loop is CASSQGTSGGETQYF. In nucleotides, the CDR3 is TGCGCCAGCAGCCAAGGGACTAGCGGGGGAGAGACCCAGTACTTC.

The chain has TRBV6-5 and TRBJ2-3; no reliable D call. Per germline, CDR1 MNHEY and CDR2 SVGAGI. With 1 base removed from V and 0 bases from J, the gap between germline ends came to 5 bases. The CDR3 is 14 amino acids. CDR3 region: CASSYFLSTDTQYF. In nucleotides, the CDR3 is TGTGCCAGCAGTTACTTTCTTAGCACAGATACGCAGTATTTT.

CDR3 region: CASSPAGGAEAFF. The CDR3 DNA sequence: TGTGCCAGCAGCCCCGCTGGAGGCGCTGAAGCTTTCTTT. The chain uses TRBV3-1 (or the pseudogene TRBV3-2) and TRBJ1-1, with unresolved D. V was pared by 4 bases and J by 6 bases, with 12 bases between. This CDR3 comprises 13 residues. CDR1 LGHDT and CDR2 YNNKEL come from the germline V gene (reference sequence).

This chain connects TRBV5-1 to TRBJ2-2, with a possible D match to TRBD1 (5 bases). CDR1 and CDR2 (germline): SGHRS, YFSETQ. With 4 bases removed from V and 1 base from J, the gap between germline ends came to 14 bases. The CDR3 is 16 residues long. The CDR3 is CASSLQGGQNTGELFF. The DNA of the CDR3 is TGCGCCAGCAGCCTCCAGGGCGGACAGAACACCGGGGAGCTGTTTTTT.

The chain joins TRBV6-5 to TRBJ1-6; D remains unclear. CDR3 length: 16 amino acids. Germline V gene lookup returns CDR1 MNHEY and CDR2 SVGAGI. V shed 2 bases and J shed 0 bases, with 8 bases lying between them. The CDR3 sequence is CASSYGEHSYNSPLHF. CDR3 in DNA: TGTGCCAGCAGTTACGGGGAGCACTCCTATAATTCACCCCTCCACTTT.

The chain is built from TRBV2 and TRBJ1-2; 8 bases map to TRBD1. Trimming cost V 3 bases and J 2 bases; bases outside gene matches: 2. In germline, CDR1 is SNHLY, CDR2 FYNNEI. The CDR3 contains 14 residues. The CDR3 nucleotides read TGTGCCAGCAGTGAGGGACAGGCCAACTATGGCTACACCTTC. As protein: CASSEGQANYGYTF.

V gene TRBV5-1 combines with J gene TRBJ2-2; 8 nucleotides agree with TRBD1. CDR1 is SGHRS and CDR2 is YFSETQ in the germline V gene. V lost 4 bases to trimming and J lost 2 bases; unmatched junction nucleotides: 4. CDR3 length: 15 amino acids. The CDR3 bases are TGCGCCAGCAGCAATGACAGGGGCAACACCGGGGAGCTGTTTTTT. Its protein product is CASSNDRGNTGELFF.

This chain uses TRBV6-5 with TRBJ1-2, with TRBD1 matching over 7 bases. CDR3 size: 12 residues. Germline-derived CDR1 and CDR2 are MNHEY and SVGAGI. V shed 4 bases and J 8 bases; nucleotides not matched to a gene: 4. The CDR3 reads CASSSAGGGYTF. CDR3 nucleotide sequence: TGTGCCAGCAGTTCGGCAGGGGGGGGCTACACCTTC.

The rearrangement joins TRBV7-6 to TRBJ2-1; 7 bases line up with TRBD2. Trimming cost V 4 bases and J 9 bases; bases outside gene matches: 3. Germline V gene lookup returns CDR1 SGHVS and CDR2 FNYEAQ. This CDR3 has 12 amino acids. The chain's CDR3 is CASSSSGGEQFF. The CDR3 DNA reads as TGTGCCAGCAGCTCCTCGGGGGGTGAGCAGTTCTTC.

V and J are TRBV5-1 and TRBJ2-3; 10 bases align to TRBD1. V lost 7 bases and J lost 6; bases outside the gene matches: 11. CDR1 and CDR2 from the germline V gene are SGHRS and YFSETQ. CDR3 size: 15 residues. The CDR3 sequence: CASRTVPGQGDTQYF. The CDR3 bases are TGCGCCAGCCGAACAGTACCGGGACAGGGGGATACGCAGTATTTT.